Sequencing of this T cell receptor beta chain was carried out in a study of early T cells in non-severe SARS-CoV-2 infection. Study outcomes and limitations: VDJdb matching skewed toward anti-spike CD8 responses, missing private and CD4 specificities.

Using its own MiXCR run on the 5' RACE reads, TCRdb lists one record per CDR3 protein. The data hold 45,000 to 55,000 distinct CDR3 sequences, with 6.2% observed a single time. The V segment lost 2 bases and the J segment 3 bases; nucleotides outside the gene matches: 6. The CDR3 extends over 15 amino acids. Germline-derived CDR1 and CDR2 are SGHNT and YENEEA. Comment on this clonotype: Its target is not known.

Material for sequencing was whole blood. This chain joins TRBV11-3 and TRBJ1-1; 7 nucleotides match TRBD1. The clonotype originates from an adult who was a healthcare worker with PCR-confirmed SARS-CoV-2 infection or an uninfected control (not recorded which). The CDR3 nucleotides are TGTGCCAGCAGCTTATCCAGGGGGGCCTACACTGAAGCTTTCTTT. It specifies CASSLSRGAYTEAFF.